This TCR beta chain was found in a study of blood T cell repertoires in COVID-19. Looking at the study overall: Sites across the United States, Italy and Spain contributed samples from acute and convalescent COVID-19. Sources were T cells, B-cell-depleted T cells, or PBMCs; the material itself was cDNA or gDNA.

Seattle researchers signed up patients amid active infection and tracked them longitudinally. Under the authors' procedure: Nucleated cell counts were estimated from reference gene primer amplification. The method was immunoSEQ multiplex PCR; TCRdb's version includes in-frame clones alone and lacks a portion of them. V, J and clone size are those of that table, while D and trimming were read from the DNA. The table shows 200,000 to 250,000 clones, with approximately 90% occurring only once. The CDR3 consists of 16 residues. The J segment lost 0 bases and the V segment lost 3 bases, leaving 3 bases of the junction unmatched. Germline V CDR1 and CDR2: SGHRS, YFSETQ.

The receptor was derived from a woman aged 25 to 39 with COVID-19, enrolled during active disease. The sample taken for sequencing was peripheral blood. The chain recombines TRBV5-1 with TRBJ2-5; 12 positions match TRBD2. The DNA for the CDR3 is TGCGCCAGCAGCTCCTCTAGCGGGGGGGACCAAGAGACCCAGTACTTC. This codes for CASSSSSGGDQETQYF.